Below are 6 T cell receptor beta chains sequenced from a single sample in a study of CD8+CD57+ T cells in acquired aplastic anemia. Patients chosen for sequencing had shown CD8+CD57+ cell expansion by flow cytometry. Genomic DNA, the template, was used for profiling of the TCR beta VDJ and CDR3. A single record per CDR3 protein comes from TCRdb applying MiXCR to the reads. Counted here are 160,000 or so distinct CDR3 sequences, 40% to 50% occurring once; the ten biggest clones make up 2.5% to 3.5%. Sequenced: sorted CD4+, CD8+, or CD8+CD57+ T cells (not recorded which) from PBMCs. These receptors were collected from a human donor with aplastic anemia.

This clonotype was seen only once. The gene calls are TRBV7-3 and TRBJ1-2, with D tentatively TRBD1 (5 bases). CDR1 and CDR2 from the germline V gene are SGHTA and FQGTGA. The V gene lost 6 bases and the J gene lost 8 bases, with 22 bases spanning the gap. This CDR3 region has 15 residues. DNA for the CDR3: TGTGCCAGCAGTTTTTCCCATAGGGGTGGGGCCGGCTACACCTTC. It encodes CASSFSHRGGAGYTF. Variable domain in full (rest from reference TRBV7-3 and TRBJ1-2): GAGVSQTPSNKVTEKGKYVELRCDPISGHTALYWYRQSLGQGPEFLIYFQGTGAADDSGLPNDRFFAVRPEGSVSTLKIQRTERGDSAVYLCASSFSHRGGAGYTFGSGTRLTVV.

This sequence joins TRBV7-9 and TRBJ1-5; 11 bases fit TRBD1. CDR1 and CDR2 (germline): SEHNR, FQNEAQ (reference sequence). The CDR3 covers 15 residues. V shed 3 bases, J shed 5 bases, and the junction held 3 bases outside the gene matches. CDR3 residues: CASSLGQGVDQPQHF. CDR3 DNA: TGTGCCAGCAGCTTGGGACAGGGGGTCGATCAGCCCCAGCATTTT.

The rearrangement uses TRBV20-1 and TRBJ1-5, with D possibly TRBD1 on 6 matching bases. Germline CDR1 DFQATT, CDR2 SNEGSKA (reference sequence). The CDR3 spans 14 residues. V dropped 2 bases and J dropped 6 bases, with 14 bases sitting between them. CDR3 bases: TGCAGTGCTAGACCCCAGGGAGGGGGTCAGCCCCAGCATTTT. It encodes CSARPQGGGQPQHF.

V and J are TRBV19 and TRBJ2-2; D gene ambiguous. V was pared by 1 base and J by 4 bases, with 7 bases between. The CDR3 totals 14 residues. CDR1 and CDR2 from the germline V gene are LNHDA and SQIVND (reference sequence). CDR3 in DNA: TGTGCCAGTAGTATAGTTTCTCCCACCGGGGAGCTGTTTTTT. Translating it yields CASSIVSPTGELFF.

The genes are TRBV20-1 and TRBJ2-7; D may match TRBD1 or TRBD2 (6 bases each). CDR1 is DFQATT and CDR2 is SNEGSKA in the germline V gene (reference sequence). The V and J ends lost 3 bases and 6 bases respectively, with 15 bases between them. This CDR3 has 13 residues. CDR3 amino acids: CSASPGALVEQYF. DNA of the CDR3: TGCAGTGCTAGTCCGGGGGCTCTGGTCGAGCAGTACTTC.

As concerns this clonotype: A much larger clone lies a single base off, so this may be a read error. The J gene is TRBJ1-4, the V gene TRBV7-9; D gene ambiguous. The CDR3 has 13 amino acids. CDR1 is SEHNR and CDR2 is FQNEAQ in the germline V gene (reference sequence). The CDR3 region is CASIPRTNEKLLF. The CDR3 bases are TGTGCCAGTATACCTCGTACTAATGAAAAACTGCTTTTT.